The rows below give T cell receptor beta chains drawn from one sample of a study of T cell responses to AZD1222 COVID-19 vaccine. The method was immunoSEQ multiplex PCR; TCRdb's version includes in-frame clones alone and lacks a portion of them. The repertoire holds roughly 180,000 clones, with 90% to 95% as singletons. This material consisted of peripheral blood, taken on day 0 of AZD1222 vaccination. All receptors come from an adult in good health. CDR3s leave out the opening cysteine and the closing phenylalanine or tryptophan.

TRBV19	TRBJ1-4	ASSTRANNEKLF
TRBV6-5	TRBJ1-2	ASRGNDYGYT
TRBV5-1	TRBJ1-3	ASSPYDRNGGNTIY
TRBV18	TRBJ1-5	ASSPPGGPQH
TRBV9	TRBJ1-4	ASSPHRGPREKLF
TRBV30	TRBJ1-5	AWTQGQGNQPQH
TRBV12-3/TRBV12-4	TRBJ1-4	ASSLKEKLF
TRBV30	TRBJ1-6	AWSVGGATYNSPLH
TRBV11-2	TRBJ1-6	ASSLPQNSPLH
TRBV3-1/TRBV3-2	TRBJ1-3	ASSHTGSGNTIY
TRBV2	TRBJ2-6	ASSVTGTSGANVLT
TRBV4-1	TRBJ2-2	ASSQGLAGRGELF
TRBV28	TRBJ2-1	ASRGGRASNEQF
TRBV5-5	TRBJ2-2	ASSLTLAALEELF
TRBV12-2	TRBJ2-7	ASRLAVAGGGEQY
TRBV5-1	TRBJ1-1	ASSFEWGTEAF
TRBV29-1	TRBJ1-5	SVQGVFGQPQH
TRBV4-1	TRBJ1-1	ASSRTPGRQAF